The entry below gives a single T cell receptor (beta chain) sequence along with its context. Its antigen is still unknown. The sample comes from a study of vaccination and CD4 T cells after COVID-19. Across the whole study: Stimulation of cells relied on overlapping spike peptides derived from SARS-CoV-2, HCoV-NL63, HCoV-OC43 and HCoV-229E.

Notes on the study in general: From roughly 21 to 40, the median of SARS-CoV-2-reactive clonotypes rose without reaching significance.

Sequence data for DNA of cultured CD4+ T cells were generated by the Oncomine TCR Beta short-read assay. TCRdb used MiXCR to reprocess the PCR reads, holding one entry per CDR3 protein. This sample carries about 4,200 distinct CDR3 sequences, about 45% of them seen once, and the ten largest clones take about two fifths. V lost 6 bases to trimming and J lost 0 bases, with 12 bases between them. Germline CDR1 is MRHNA and CDR2 is SNTAGT. This CDR3 region has 16 residues. The sample's treatment: roughly ten-day PBMC culture with coronavirus spike peptide pools or control peptides (ViraFEST assay). The sequenced material came from CD4+ T cells from blood, cultured in vitro. V usage is TRBV6-4 and J usage is TRBJ1-6; D unresolved. The TCR was taken from a human donor who had recovered from COVID-19. The CDR3 DNA follows: TGTGCCAGCAGAAACTCCTACGTCTCCTATAATTCACCCCTCCACTTT. It is translated as CASRNSYVSYNSPLHF.